The 14 T cell receptor beta chains listed next were all sequenced from one sample in a study of tumor-infiltrating lymphocytes in primary liver carcinoma. TCR beta cDNA came from about 450 ng total RNA, primed with a constant-region primer. Three-round nested multiplex PCR performed with slightly modified ARM-PCR produced the TCR beta libraries. Forward primers for TRBV1-TRBV30 and a C-beta reverse primer served the first two PCR rounds, at about 10 cycles each. One entry per CDR3 protein, called by TCRdb with MiXCR from the multiplex PCR reads. The sample lists 85,000 to 100,000 distinct CDR3 sequences; approximately 68% were seen once. From unsorted bulk tissue weighing roughly 18-30 mg, DNA and RNA were co-extracted. The material sequenced was tumor-adjacent normal liver tissue. The source of these receptors is a man in his forties with primary liver carcinoma and hepatitis B virus infection.

Comments on this clonotype: With a much larger clone just one base away, this may be a read error. CDR3 protein: CASSGSGRGNTGELFF. The CDR3 bases are TGCGCCAGCAGTGGGTCCGGCAGGGGGAACACCGGGGAGCTGTTTTTT. This sequence joins TRBV10-2 and TRBJ2-2; perhaps TRBD1 as D (6 bases). Trimming stripped 4 bases from V and 1 base from J, with 13 bases between. CDR1 and CDR2 (germline): WSHSY, SAAADI. This CDR3 has 16 amino acids.

V and J are TRBV11-1 and TRBJ2-5; D may be TRBD2 (5 bases). The V gene's germline CDR1 is SGHAT and CDR2 FQDESV (reference sequence). This CDR3 is built from 19 residues. The CDR3 DNA reads TGTGGTAGCAGCCCGCCCCCGGAGGTCAGGAAGGACCTCCAAGAGACCCAGTACTTC. Amino acids: CGSSPPPEVRKDLQETQYF.

As concerns this clonotype: One end of the junction is discordant with germline, which a read error may explain. The J gene is TRBJ2-3, the V gene TRBV5-1, with unresolved D. Germline V CDR1 and CDR2: SGHRS, YFSETQ. This CDR3 has 14 residues. The CDR3 here is CVSSLVVDGDTQYF. The CDR3 DNA reads as TGCGTCAGCAGCTTGGTCGTAGACGGAGATACGCAGTATTTT. Full variable domain (missing parts from reference TRBV5-1 and TRBJ2-3): KAGVTQTPRYLIKTRGQQVTLSCSPISGHRSVSWYQQTPGQGLQFLFEYFSETQRNKGNFPGRFSGRQFSNSRSEMNVSTLELGDSALYLCVSSLVVDGDTQYFGPGTRLTVL.

Concerning this clonotype itself: A junction end diverges from the germline sequence, so it may reflect a read error. This chain connects TRBV12-3 or TRBV12-4 to TRBJ1-5, with D unresolved. The CDR3 contains 14 residues. The CDR3 DNA is TGTGCCAGCAGTTTAGATGAGGGCAATCGGCCCCAGCATTTT. Amino acids: CASSLDEGNRPQHF.

About this clonotype itself: This may be a read error, as it is one base from a much larger clone. As the CDR3 is not closed by the conserved phenylalanine or tryptophan, this likely results from a read error. This chain links TRBV11-1 with TRBJ2-7; D is unclear. Germline values: CDR1 SGHAT, CDR2 FQDESV (reference sequence). This CDR3 is 15 amino acids long. The CDR3 DNA reads as TGTGCCAGCAGCTTAGAATCAGGTGTCTCCTACAAGCAGTACCTC. It encodes CASSLESGVSYKQYL.

The chain carries TRBV4-1 and TRBJ1-5; 7 positions match TRBD1. V lost 0 bases, J lost 3 bases, and 5 bases stayed unmatched. Germline V lookup: CDR1 MGHRA, CDR2 YSYEKL. This CDR3 has 16 amino acids. The CDR3 coding sequence is TGCGCCAGCAGCCAAGAAGGGGGCGATAACAATCAGCCCCAGCATTTT. Its protein is CASSQEGGDNNQPQHF.

The rearrangement joins TRBV28 to TRBJ2-7; D is perhaps TRBD1 or TRBD2 (5 bases each). Between the trimmed V and J ends, which lost 2 bases and 0 bases, there was a span of 8 bases. This CDR3 spans 14 amino acids. Germline assignment: CDR1 MDHEN and CDR2 SYDVKM. The CDR3 region is CASSLGGSSYEQYF. The CDR3 bases are TGTGCCAGCAGTTTAGGGGGTAGCTCCTACGAGCAGTACTTC.

The gene calls are TRBV18 and TRBJ2-5, with D possibly TRBD1 on 6 matching bases. CDR3 size: 14 residues. V lost 3 bases and J 2 bases, leaving 10 bases between the germline ends. Germline V CDR1 and CDR2: KGHSH, LQKENI. The CDR3 DNA reads TGTGCCAGCTCACCGGGACACACGCAAGAGACCCAGTACTTC. This translates into CASSPGHTQETQYF.

The chain uses TRBV30 and TRBJ2-7; TRBD2 matches 8 bases. Germline CDR1 reads GTSNPN; CDR2 reads SVGIG (reference sequence). The CDR3 consists of 14 residues. With V trimmed by 2 bases and J by 4 bases, 7 bases remained unmatched. The CDR3 region has the DNA TGTGCCTGGAGTCCTCGGGGGGGAGGGTACGAGCAGTACTTC. Amino acid sequence: CAWSPRGGGYEQYF. Full variable domain (outside the CDR3, taken from reference TRBV30 and TRBJ2-7): SQTIHQWPATLVQPVGSPLSLECTVEGTSNPNLYWYRQAAGRGLQLLFYSVGIGQISSEVPQNLSASRPQDRQFILSSKKLLLSDSGFYLCAWSPRGGGYEQYFGPGTRLTVT.

Worth noting for this clonotype: Possible read error: a much larger clone is one base away. The chain combines TRBV14 with TRBJ2-3; D is ambiguous. CDR3 length: 14 residues. Germline values: CDR1 SGHDN, CDR2 FVKESK. This CDR3 is CARSLLSYSDTQYF. Here the CDR3 DNA reads TGTGCCAGGAGCCTTTTAAGCTATTCAGATACGCAGTATTTT.

A remark on this clonotype: This sequence may be a read error, since a much larger clone differs from it by one base. The rearrangement links TRBV7-8 to TRBJ2-7; 8 nucleotides line up with TRBD1. The CDR3 has 15 residues. Germline V gene data show CDR1 as SGHVS and CDR2 as FQNEAQ. The DNA for the CDR3 is TGTGCCAGCAGCTTAGTGGCAGGGGGCGACTACGAGCGGTACTTC. As protein: CASSLVAGGDYERYF. The full variable domain, its missing parts supplied by reference TRBV7-8 and TRBJ2-7, is GAGVSQSPRYKVAKRGQDVALRCDPISGHVSLFWYQQALGQGPEFLTYFQNEAQLDKSGLPSDRFFAERPEGSVSTLKIQRTQQEDSAVYLCASSLVAGGDYERYFGPGTRLTVT.

This rearrangement joins TRBV6-6 to TRBJ2-3; maybe TRBD2 (5 bases). Trimming took off 5 bases at V and 5 bases at J, with 20 bases between the two ends. Germline loops: CDR1 MNHNY, CDR2 SVGAGI (reference sequence). The CDR3 totals 16 residues. In nucleotides, the CDR3 is TGTGCCAGCAGTCACACAACTTACACTAGTCTAGATACGCAGTATTTT. This encodes CASSHTTYTSLDTQYF.

Notes on this clonotype: The final CDR3 position lacks the conserved phenylalanine or tryptophan, pointing to a likely read error. The V and J genes are TRBV29-1 and TRBJ1-2; maybe TRBD1 (6 bases). V dropped 3 bases and J dropped 2 bases, with 16 bases sitting between them. The germline V gene encodes CDR1 SQVTM and CDR2 ANQGSEA. CDR3 size: 15 residues. The CDR3 DNA follows: TGCAGCGTTGAGGGGGAAGGGGGGGGCAACTATGGCTACACCTCT. It codes for CSVEGEGGGNYGYTS.

As regards this clonotype: A read error may be the cause here, since a much bigger clone is one base away. The chain recombines TRBV12-5 with TRBJ2-4; D not certain. Germline CDR1 is LGHNT and CDR2 is FRNRAP. This CDR3 has 13 amino acids. Trimming took off 8 bases at V and 4 bases at J, with 12 bases between the two ends. CDR3 region: CASRRRSKNIQYF. CDR3 coding DNA: TGTGCTAGTAGACGGCGATCAAAAAACATTCAGTACTTC.